The clone carrying this TCR beta chain was seen ten or more times. The antigen is unknown. Deletions cut 0 bases from V and 4 bases from J, with 7 bases between. This CDR3 is 14 amino acids long. Germline V gene sequence: CDR1 LGHNA, CDR2 YSLEER. The sample comes from a study of identical twins. Broader study findings: Whereas memory repertoires showed no such difference, abundant cord blood beta clonotypes carried fewer insertions.

TCRdb passed the 5' RACE reads through MiXCR, listing each CDR3 protein once. The profile covers some 260,000 distinct CDR3 sequences, with around an eighth appearing a single time and around 9% taken by the ten largest. The sequence was obtained from a woman aged 18-35 years in good health. The sample was memory (CD45RO+) T cells sorted from blood. J is TRBJ2-1 and V is TRBV4-3; no reliable D call. The CDR3 is CASSQDLGYNEQFF. The CDR3, as DNA: TGCGCCAGCAGCCAAGATTTGGGGTACAATGAGCAGTTCTTC.